This T cell receptor beta chain was recorded in a study of OX40 agonist ivuxolimab in advanced cancers. Study-wide context: The treatment was a fully human IgG2 OX40 agonist, ivuxolimab. Hepatocellular carcinoma, melanoma, renal cell or head and neck cancer affected the dose-escalation patients. The mean age was about 57 years, ranging from roughly 23 to 79, with roughly four fifths of participants male. Study results and limitations: Relative to CD4+ cells, CD8+ T cells on average had more expanded clones.

Details on this clone: What it binds is unknown.

V dropped 3 bases and J dropped 6 bases, with 11 bases sitting between them. CDR3 size: 13 residues. Germline CDR1 and CDR2: ENHRY and SYGVKD. The table came from immunoSEQ multiplex PCR; TCRdb's copy has only in-frame clones and leaves some out. Among about 110,000 clones listed, around 90% were seen once. The clonotype comes from an adult with an advanced solid tumor such as melanoma, head and neck, liver or kidney cancer. The chain carries TRBV10-3 and TRBJ1-1, with D tentatively TRBD1 (5 bases). The sample consisted of CD4+ or CD8+ T cells sorted from blood, taken in a trial of the OX40 agonist ivuxolimab. CDR3 nucleotide sequence: TGTGCCATCAGTGAAGACAGTACGGCTGAAGCTTTCTTT. It is translated as CAISEDSTAEAFF.